These 22 T cell receptor beta chains came from one sample sequenced in a study of post-analysis software for immune sequencing data. Study-wide results and limits: Included in a set of 5 or 6 TRBV segments more frequent in patients than controls were TRBV5-6, TRBV5-1 and TRBV20-1.

TCR beta cDNA libraries had unique molecular identifiers. TCRdb analysed the PCR reads with MiXCR anew, one entry per CDR3 protein. Among roughly 430,000 distinct CDR3 sequences, 39% were seen once, and the ten largest hold less than 8%. No antigen has been identified for these receptors. The sequencing input was blood. All receptors derive from a girl under 10 years old with multiple sclerosis.

The rearrangement joins TRBV29-1 to TRBJ1-1, with D possibly being TRBD1 (5 bases). Trimming pared 8 bases from V and 0 bases from J, leaving 13 bases between. CDR1 SQVTM and CDR2 ANQGSEA come from the germline V gene. The CDR3 sequence is 13 residues long. This CDR3 is CSPRGDMNTEAFF. Here the CDR3 DNA reads TGCAGCCCTAGGGGCGACATGAACACTGAAGCTTTCTTT.

The V call is TRBV7-8, the J call TRBJ2-5; D ambiguous. This CDR3 has 12 residues. Germline V gives CDR1 SGHVS, CDR2 FQNEAQ. The V and J ends lost 3 bases and 7 bases respectively, with 9 bases between them. The CDR3 region is CASSFMGGTQYF. Written as DNA, the CDR3 is TGTGCCAGCAGCTTTATGGGCGGGACCCAGTACTTC.

This clonotype was detected only a few times. At one end, the junction sequence differs from germline, possibly due to a read error. This sequence joins TRBV29-1 and TRBJ2-5; D is perhaps TRBD1 (5 bases). Germline V gives CDR1 SQVTM, CDR2 ANQGSEA. The CDR3 is made up of 16 amino acids. The CDR3 sequence is CNVVGARAPVQETQYF. The CDR3 nucleotides read TGCAACGTTGTAGGGGCGCGTGCGCCAGTCCAAGAGACCCAGTACTTC.

This clonotype turned up a few times. V usage is TRBV20-1 and J usage is TRBJ2-4; TRBD2 agrees at 7 bases. V was pared by 7 bases and J by 0 bases, with 15 bases of the junction left unmatched. This CDR3 is 17 amino acids long. The germline V gene encodes CDR1 DFQATT and CDR2 SNEGSKA (reference sequence). Here the CDR3 reads CSVPGRGGYLAKNIQYF. The DNA for the CDR3 is TGCAGTGTCCCGGGACGGGGAGGGTACCTAGCCAAAAACATTCAGTACTTC.

The V call is TRBV10-3, the J call TRBJ2-1, with 8 positions matching TRBD1. Germline V lookup: CDR1 ENHRY, CDR2 SYGVKD. After removal of 3 bases from V and 0 bases from J, the junction contained 4 bases not matched to a gene. This CDR3 spans 16 amino acids. In DNA form, the CDR3 reads TGTGCCATCAGTGACGGACAGGGCCCCTCCTACAATGAGCAGTTCTTC. Translation: CAISDGQGPSYNEQFF.

The chain has TRBV29-1 and TRBJ2-5; D is undetermined. The J call could be wrong; TRBJ2-7 is a better fit for the DNA end. Germline lookup yields CDR1 SQVTM and CDR2 ANQGSEA. The CDR3 is made up of 13 amino acids. In DNA form, the CDR3 reads TGCAGCGTTGAAGTCACGAATAAAGGCGAGCAGTACTTC. Encoded protein: CSVEVTNKGEQYF.

The chain links TRBV11-2 to TRBJ2-5, with D possibly matching TRBD1 (5 bases). V was cut by 5 bases and J by 0 bases, with 13 bases left in between. The CDR3 sequence is 15 residues long. Germline CDR1 is SGHAT and CDR2 is FQNNGV. CDR3 DNA sequence: TGTGCCAGCAGCAATCAGGGATGGTACCAAGAGACCCAGTACTTC. Protein: CASSNQGWYQETQYF. The whole variable domain, filled in from reference TRBV11-2 and TRBJ2-5, reads EAGVAQSPRYKIIEKRQSVAFWCNPISGHATLYWYQQILGQGPKLLIQFQNNGVVDDSQLPKDRFSAERLKGVDSTLKIQPAKLEDSAVYLCASSNQGWYQETQYFGPGTRLLVL.

V and J are TRBV4-2 and TRBJ2-3; maybe TRBD2 (6 bases). The CDR3 runs to 15 residues. The germline V gene has CDR1 LGHNA and CDR2 YNFKEQ. The germline V and J ends were trimmed by 1 base and 2 bases, with 10 bases remaining between them. The CDR3 sequence: CASSQVGTFTDTQYF. The CDR3 nucleotides read TGTGCCAGCAGCCAAGTAGGGACTTTCACAGATACGCAGTATTTT.

This clonotype was detected only a few times. The rearrangement joins TRBV20-1 to TRBJ2-7; 11 positions agree with TRBD2. V was pared by 5 bases and J by 5 bases, with 11 bases of the junction left unmatched. The CDR3 length is 15 residues. Germline V lookup: CDR1 DFQATT, CDR2 SNEGSKA (reference sequence). DNA for the CDR3: TGCAGTGCTTTAGAAGGGGCTAGCGGGAGGAACGAGCAGTACTTC. It yields the protein CSALEGASGRNEQYF.

This chain links TRBV9 with TRBJ1-2; TRBD1 aligns across 8 bases. In germline, CDR1 is SGDLS, CDR2 YYNGEE. The CDR3 loop spans 15 amino acids. Germline trimming cut 3 bases from V and 4 bases from J; bases unmatched to any gene: 8. In DNA form, the CDR3 reads TGTGCCAGCAGCGGAACAGGGGGGAGGGCCTATGGCTACACCTTC. Residues: CASSGTGGRAYGYTF.

This clonotype was picked up a small number of times. The chain uses TRBV27 and TRBJ1-2; D is unresolved. The CDR3 is made up of 12 amino acids. V was cut by 4 bases and J by 8 bases, with 11 bases left in between. Looked up from germline, CDR1 is MNHEY and CDR2 is SMNVEV (reference sequence). CDR3 sequence reads: CASSSLVGGYTF. The CDR3 region has the DNA TGTGCCAGCAGTTCACTAGTCGGCGGCTACACCTTC.

This clonotype was seen a single time. The CDR3 DNA is TGTGCCAGCAGCTCAACGACCCACAGGTTCAATGAGCAGTTCTTC. Translated: CASSSTTHRFNEQFF. This chain joins TRBV11-2 and TRBJ2-1; TRBD1 is a possible D gene (5 bases). V lost 4 bases, J lost 6 bases, and 16 bases lay in between. CDR3 length equals 15 residues. The germline V gene has CDR1 SGHAT and CDR2 FQNNGV. Filled out from reference TRBV11-2 and TRBJ2-1, the complete variable domain reads EAGVAQSPRYKIIEKRQSVAFWCNPISGHATLYWYQQILGQGPKLLIQFQNNGVVDDSQLPKDRFSAERLKGVDSTLKIQPAKLEDSAVYLCASSSTTHRFNEQFFGPGTRLTVL.

The V and J genes are TRBV6-5 and TRBJ1-1; perhaps TRBD1 as D (6 bases). Trimming left V 5 bases short and J 4 bases short, with 14 bases between. Germline-derived CDR1 and CDR2 are MNHEY and SVGAGI. This CDR3 is built from 14 residues. The CDR3 coding sequence is TGTGCCAGCAGTCCCAGGGGAAGGGCCACTGAAGCTTTCTTT. This sequence encodes CASSPRGRATEAFF.

This clonotype was picked up a small number of times. The chain links TRBV7-3 to TRBJ2-7, with D possibly TRBD2 on 6 matching bases. The CDR3 has 15 residues. Germline V gene sequence: CDR1 SGHTA, CDR2 FQGTGA. V was shortened by 3 bases and J by 0 bases, with 12 bases between the two germline ends. The CDR3 DNA reads as TGTGCCAGCAGCTTTGTAGCGGAGGCCTCCTACGAGCAGTACTTC. It specifies CASSFVAEASYEQYF.

The chain employs TRBV7-2 and TRBJ1-6, with a tentative D call TRBD1 (5 bases). This CDR3 has 17 residues. The germline V gene encodes CDR1 SGHTA and CDR2 FQGNSA. V lost 2 bases and J 10 bases, leaving 21 bases between the germline ends. In DNA form, the CDR3 reads TGTGCCAGCAGCTTACGGCCCCCCGGCCAGGGCTGGTCACCCCTCCACTTT. Amino acid sequence: CASSLRPPGQGWSPLHF.

The gene calls are TRBV4-1 and TRBJ1-5; TRBD1 might be the D (6 bases). The V gene's germline CDR1 is MGHRA and CDR2 YSYEKL. This CDR3 spans 16 amino acids. The germline V and J ends were trimmed by 3 bases and 7 bases, with 19 bases remaining between them. The CDR3, as DNA: TGCGCCAGCAGCCACCCAAGGATCGGGGGCGGGCAGCCCCAGCATTTT. Protein product: CASSHPRIGGGQPQHF.

V is TRBV29-1 and J is TRBJ1-5, with D perhaps matching TRBD1 (5 bases). Trimming pared 4 bases from V and 1 base from J, leaving 8 bases between. The V gene's germline CDR1 is SQVTM and CDR2 ANQGSEA. The CDR3 contains 13 residues. DNA for the CDR3: TGCAGCGTTGGCGGGGGAAGCAATCAGCCCCAGCATTTT. It yields the protein CSVGGGSNQPQHF.

This chain joins TRBV10-3 and TRBJ1-4; D is unclear. The V end was cut by 2 bases, the J end by 6 bases, with 4 bases between. Germline V gene lookup returns CDR1 ENHRY and CDR2 SYGVKD. This CDR3 region has 12 residues. CDR3 in DNA: TGTGCCATCAGTGAGGAAGATGAAAAACTGTTTTTT. This gives the protein CAISEEDEKLFF.

The chain recombines TRBV28 with TRBJ1-5; 7 nucleotides match TRBD1. With V trimmed by 5 bases and J by 4 bases, 8 bases remained unmatched. CDR1 and CDR2 from the germline V gene are MDHEN and SYDVKM. The length of the CDR3 is 15 residues. This CDR3 is CASSQGQLLNQPQHF. The CDR3 coding sequence is TGTGCCAGCAGTCAGGGACAGCTCCTAAATCAGCCCCAGCATTTT.

In this sample, this clonotype turned up many times. This chain joins TRBV29-1 and TRBJ2-7; perhaps TRBD2 as D (6 bases). CDR1 is SQVTM and CDR2 is ANQGSEA in the germline V gene. V lost 0 bases to trimming and J lost 6 bases, with 12 bases between them. There are 13 residues in the CDR3. The CDR3 spells CSVEESTSSEQYF. The CDR3 nucleotides read TGCAGCGTTGAAGAGTCGACTAGTTCCGAGCAGTACTTC.

The chain has TRBV27 and TRBJ1-4; 10 bases are a match to TRBD1. This CDR3 is built from 16 residues. Per germline, CDR1 MNHEY and CDR2 SMNVEV (reference sequence). Germline trimming cut 4 bases from V and 8 bases from J; bases unmatched to any gene: 10. The CDR3: CASSSGQGVGLEKLFF. The CDR3 DNA is TGTGCCAGCAGTTCCGGACAGGGGGTCGGTCTGGAAAAACTGTTTTTT. Variable domain in full (rest from reference TRBV27 and TRBJ1-4): EAQVTQNPRYLITVTGKKLTVTCSQNMNHEYMSWYRQDPGLGLRQIYYSMNVEVTDKGDVPEGYKVSRKEKRNFPLILESPSPNQTSLYFCASSSGQGVGLEKLFFGSGTQLSVL.

The chain combines TRBV28 with TRBJ1-4; no reliable D call. With 7 bases removed from V and 7 bases from J, the gap between germline ends came to 13 bases. Germline CDR1 is MDHEN and CDR2 is SYDVKM. The CDR3 is 13 residues long. The chain's CDR3 is CASNEGRAEKLFF. Written as DNA, the CDR3 is TGTGCCAGCAACGAAGGGCGGGCTGAAAAACTGTTTTTT. Full variable domain (missing parts from reference TRBV28 and TRBJ1-4): DVKVTQSSRYLVKRTGEKVFLECVQDMDHENMFWYRQDPGLGLRLIYFSYDVKMKEKGDIPEGYSVSREKKERFSLILESASTNQTSMYLCASNEGRAEKLFFGSGTQLSVL.